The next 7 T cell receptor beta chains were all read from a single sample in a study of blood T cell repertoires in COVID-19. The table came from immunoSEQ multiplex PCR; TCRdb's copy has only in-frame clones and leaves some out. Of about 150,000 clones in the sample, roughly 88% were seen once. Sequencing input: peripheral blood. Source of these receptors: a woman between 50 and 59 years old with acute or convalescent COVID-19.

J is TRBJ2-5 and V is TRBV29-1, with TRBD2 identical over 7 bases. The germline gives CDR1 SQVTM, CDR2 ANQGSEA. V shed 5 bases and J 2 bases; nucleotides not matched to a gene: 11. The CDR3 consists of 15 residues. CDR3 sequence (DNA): TGCAGCGTTTCTGGTTTAGCGGGCCCGCAAGAGACCCAGTACTTC. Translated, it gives CSVSGLAGPQETQYF.

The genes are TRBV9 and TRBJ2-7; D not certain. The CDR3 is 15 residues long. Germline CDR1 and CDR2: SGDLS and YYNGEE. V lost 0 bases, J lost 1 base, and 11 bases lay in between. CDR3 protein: CASSVEGDVSYEQYF. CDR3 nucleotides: TGTGCCAGCAGCGTAGAAGGAGATGTTTCCTACGAGCAGTACTTC.

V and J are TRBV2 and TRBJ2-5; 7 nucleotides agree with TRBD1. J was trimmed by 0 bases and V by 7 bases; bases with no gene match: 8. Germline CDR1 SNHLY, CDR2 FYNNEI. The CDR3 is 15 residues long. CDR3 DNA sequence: TGTGCCAGCAACCGACAGGGCCTGTACCAAGAGACCCAGTACTTC. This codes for CASNRQGLYQETQYF.

Here the CDR3 DNA reads TGTGCCAGCAGCTTGGTCACACCGGGATCCGGGGAGCTGTTTTTT. Translating gives CASSLVTPGSGELFF. V gene TRBV5-6 combines with J gene TRBJ2-2; D possibly corresponds to TRBD2 (5 bases). CDR1 is SGHDT and CDR2 is YYEEEE in the germline V gene. V was pared by 0 bases and J by 6 bases, with 12 bases between. CDR3 length: 15 residues.

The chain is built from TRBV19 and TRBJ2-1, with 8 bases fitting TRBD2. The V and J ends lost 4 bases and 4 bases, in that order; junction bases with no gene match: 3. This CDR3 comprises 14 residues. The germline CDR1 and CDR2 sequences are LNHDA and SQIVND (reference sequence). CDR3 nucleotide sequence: TGTGCCAGTAGTACTAGCGGGCTTTACAATGAGCAGTTCTTC. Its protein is CASSTSGLYNEQFF.

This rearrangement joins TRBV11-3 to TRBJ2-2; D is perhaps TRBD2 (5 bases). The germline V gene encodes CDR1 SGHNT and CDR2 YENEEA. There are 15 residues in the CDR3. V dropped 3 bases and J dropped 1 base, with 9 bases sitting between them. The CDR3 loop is CASSFRGRNTGELFF. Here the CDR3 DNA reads TGTGCCAGCAGCTTTCGAGGGAGGAACACCGGGGAGCTGTTTTTT.

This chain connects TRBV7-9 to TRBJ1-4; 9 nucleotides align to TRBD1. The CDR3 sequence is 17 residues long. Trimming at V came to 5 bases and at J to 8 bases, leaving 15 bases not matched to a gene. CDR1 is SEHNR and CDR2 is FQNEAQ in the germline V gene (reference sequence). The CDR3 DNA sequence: TGTGCCAGCAGCCAACCCCCTACAGGGGGCGCTGGGGAAAAACTGTTTTTT. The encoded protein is CASSQPPTGGAGEKLFF.